This entry lists 31 T cell receptor beta chains sequenced from one sample in a study of control samples from healthy donors and cancer patients. Method: immunoSEQ multiplex PCR; TCRdb's copy keeps in-frame clones and lacks some. This table holds 95,000 to 110,000 clones, around 89% found once. Sequenced sample: PBMCs. The source is a man aged 55-75 years with lung cancer.

The chain links TRBV4-1 to TRBJ2-7; D may be TRBD1 (6 bases). The V gene's germline CDR1 is MGHRA and CDR2 YSYEKL. The CDR3 totals 14 residues. Trimming removed 1 base at V and 2 bases at J, with 9 bases between. The CDR3 region is CASSQGTVTYEQYF. The CDR3 DNA reads as TGCGCCAGCAGCCAAGGGACAGTTACCTACGAGCAGTACTTC.

The chain carries TRBV24-1 and TRBJ1-2, with D possibly matching TRBD1 (5 bases). V was pared by 0 bases and J by 2 bases, with 6 bases between. The CDR3 covers 14 residues. Germline V gene data show CDR1 as KGHDR and CDR2 as SFDVKD. CDR3 amino acids: CATSDLTGNYGYTF. CDR3 DNA sequence: TGTGCCACCAGTGATTTGACAGGAAACTATGGCTACACCTTC.

The rearrangement links TRBV6-4 to TRBJ1-2; D may be TRBD1 (5 bases). This CDR3 has 15 amino acids. V lost 6 bases and J 3 bases, leaving 17 bases between the germline ends. CDR1 is MRHNA and CDR2 is SNTAGT in the germline V gene. DNA for the CDR3: TGTGCCAGCAGGCCGGGGGTCTCCCCGGACTATGGCTACACCTTC. Amino acid sequence: CASRPGVSPDYGYTF.

The V call is TRBV7-3, the J call TRBJ2-2, with a possible D match to TRBD1 (5 bases). V was clipped by 2 bases and J by 4 bases, with 11 bases between them. CDR3 length equals 15 residues. The V gene's germline CDR1 is SGHTA and CDR2 FQGTGA. CDR3 sequence: CASSLWGPGTGELFF. As DNA, the CDR3 is TGTGCCAGCAGCTTATGGGGCCCGGGCACCGGGGAGCTGTTTTTT.

J is TRBJ2-1 and V is TRBV5-1; no reliable D call. The CDR3 totals 14 residues. CDR1 is SGHRS, CDR2 YFSETQ, per germline. With 2 bases removed from V and 4 bases from J, the gap between germline ends came to 10 bases. CDR3 loop: CASSFSAEYNEQFF. CDR3 bases: TGCGCCAGCAGCTTTTCTGCCGAATACAATGAGCAGTTCTTC.

The chain has TRBV18 and TRBJ1-6; 10 bases fit TRBD1. There are 16 residues in the CDR3. V lost 4 bases, J lost 7 bases, and 7 bases stayed unmatched. Per the germline V gene, CDR1 is KGHSH and CDR2 is LQKENI. The CDR3 nucleotides read TGTGCCAGCTCACAGAATCTGGGACAGGGGAATTCACCCCTCCACTTT. Encoded protein: CASSQNLGQGNSPLHF. Full variable domain (outside the CDR3, taken from reference TRBV18 and TRBJ1-6): NAGVMQNPRHLVRRRGQEARLRCSPMKGHSHVYWYRQLPEEGLKFMVYLQKENIIDESGMPKERFSAEFPKEGPSILRIQQVVRGDSAAYFCASSQNLGQGNSPLHFGNGTRLTVT.

This rearrangement joins TRBV5-1 to TRBJ2-7; D remains unclear. The CDR3 extends over 12 amino acids. Germline CDR1 SGHRS, CDR2 YFSETQ. V dropped 0 bases and J dropped 5 bases, with 6 bases sitting between them. The CDR3 DNA reads TGCGCCAGCAGCTTGGTTGGGCACGAGCAGTACTTC. It codes for CASSLVGHEQYF. Full variable domain (outside the CDR3, taken from reference TRBV5-1 and TRBJ2-7): KAGVTQTPRYLIKTRGQQVTLSCSPISGHRSVSWYQQTPGQGLQFLFEYFSETQRNKGNFPGRFSGRQFSNSRSEMNVSTLELGDSALYLCASSLVGHEQYFGPGTRLTVT.

The chain joins TRBV5-1 to TRBJ2-5; D unresolved. Trimming cost V 1 base and J 0 bases, with 4 bases left between them. This CDR3 has 13 amino acids. Germline V gives CDR1 SGHRS, CDR2 YFSETQ. The CDR3 sequence is CASSLWYQETQYF. The DNA of the CDR3 is TGCGCCAGCAGCTTGTGGTACCAAGAGACCCAGTACTTC.

V gene TRBV5-1 combines with J gene TRBJ1-5, with 8 positions matching TRBD1. V shed 2 bases, J shed 5 bases, and the junction held 15 bases outside the gene matches. The CDR3 loop spans 18 amino acids. Looked up from germline, CDR1 is SGHRS and CDR2 is YFSETQ. The CDR3 reads CASSLEPVQGGVDQPQHF. The CDR3 DNA is TGCGCCAGCAGCTTAGAACCAGTACAGGGGGGTGTCGATCAGCCCCAGCATTTT.

The V call is TRBV27, the J call TRBJ2-4; D may be TRBD2 (7 bases). CDR1 MNHEY and CDR2 SMNVEV come from the germline V gene (reference sequence). V lost 5 bases and J lost 6, with 11 bases in between. The CDR3 is made up of 13 amino acids. The CDR3 loop reads CASSRGGVNIQYF. The CDR3 DNA sequence: TGTGCCAGCAGTAGAGGGGGGGTAAACATTCAGTACTTC.

The sample holds one count of this clone. The chain links TRBV6-5 to TRBJ2-7; D not certain. V lost 0 bases and J 5 bases, leaving 8 bases between the germline ends. The length of the CDR3 is 13 residues. The germline V gene encodes CDR1 MNHEY and CDR2 SVGAGI. CDR3 DNA: TGTGCCAGCAGTTACTCGGGCTGGGACGAGCAGTACTTC. Its protein is CASSYSGWDEQYF.

This rearrangement joins TRBV19 to TRBJ2-5; 8 nucleotides agree with TRBD1. The length of the CDR3 is 14 residues. V was clipped by 1 base and J by 4 bases; unmatched bases: 2. The germline CDR1 and CDR2 sequences are LNHDA and SQIVND (reference sequence). The CDR3 region has the DNA TGTGCCAGTAGTATAGGAACAGGGGGAGAGACCCAGTACTTC. It encodes CASSIGTGGETQYF.

There are a few counts of this clone. This chain joins TRBV29-1 and TRBJ1-4; the D gene is possibly TRBD1 (6 bases). Germline values: CDR1 SQVTM, CDR2 ANQGSEA. Trimming cost V 7 bases and J 3 bases, with 9 bases left between them. The CDR3 runs to 12 residues. The CDR3 DNA reads as TGCAGCGGAGGGGGAGCTAATGAAAAACTGTTTTTT. It translates to CSGGGANEKLFF. Full variable domain (missing parts from reference TRBV29-1 and TRBJ1-4): SAVISQKPSRDICQRGTSLTIQCQVDSQVTMMFWYRQQPGQSLTLIATANQGSEATYESGFVIDKFPISRPNLTFSTLTVSNMSPEDSSIYLCSGGGANEKLFFGSGTQLSVL.

Only one count was recorded for this clone. The chain couples TRBV7-9 to TRBJ1-4; 8 nucleotides line up with TRBD1. The CDR3 loop spans 15 amino acids. Germline CDR1 is SEHNR and CDR2 is FQNEAQ (reference sequence). The J segment lost 8 bases and the V segment lost 5 bases, leaving 10 bases of the junction unmatched. CDR3 sequence (DNA): TGTGCCAGCAGCCCCTACGGACAGGGAAGGGAAAAACTGTTTTTT. Amino acid sequence: CASSPYGQGREKLFF.

The chain links TRBV10-3 to TRBJ2-3; 8 bases match TRBD2. CDR3 length: 18 amino acids. Per the germline V gene, CDR1 is ENHRY and CDR2 is SYGVKD. Trimming took 3 bases from V and 1 from J; bases not matched to a gene: 12. In nucleotides, the CDR3 is TGTGCCATCAGTGATATTGTTGGGAGCGGGGGACGCACAGATACGCAGTATTTT. Residues: CAISDIVGSGGRTDTQYF.

The V call is TRBV7-9, the J call TRBJ2-5, with a weak D call TRBD2 (5 bases). Trimming stripped 3 bases from V and 3 bases from J, with 14 bases between. Germline V CDR1 and CDR2: SEHNR, FQNEAQ (reference sequence). This CDR3 is 15 amino acids long. The CDR3 bases are TGTGCCAGCAGCTTTCCCTCGGGGAGAGAAGAGACCCAGTACTTC. Residues: CASSFPSGREETQYF. Full variable domain (outside the CDR3, taken from reference TRBV7-9 and TRBJ2-5): DTGVSQNPRHKITKRGQNVTFRCDPISEHNRLYWYRQTLGQGPEFLTYFQNEAQLEKSRLLSDRFSAERPKGSFSTLEIQRTEQGDSAMYLCASSFPSGREETQYFGPGTRLLVL.

V is TRBV24-1 and J is TRBJ1-1; D is possibly TRBD1 (6 bases). Looked up from germline, CDR1 is KGHDR and CDR2 is SFDVKD. Trimming took off 1 base at V and 0 bases at J, with 11 bases between the two ends. The CDR3 totals 16 residues. CDR3 loop: CATSDLKGGMNTEAFF. CDR3 coding DNA: TGTGCCACCAGTGATTTAAAGGGGGGAATGAACACTGAAGCTTTCTTT.

The table lists this clone with a count of one. V and J are TRBV13 and TRBJ1-1; no firm D call. The CDR3 is made up of 12 amino acids. Between the trimmed V and J ends, which lost 1 base and 7 bases, there was a span of 7 bases. The germline CDR1 and CDR2 sequences are PRHDT and FYEKMQ (reference sequence). The CDR3 loop reads CASSLVPGEAFF. CDR3 in DNA: TGTGCCAGCAGCTTAGTTCCGGGTGAAGCTTTCTTT.

The chain uses TRBV6-5 and TRBJ1-2; 9 positions match TRBD1. CDR3 size: 13 residues. Trimming cost V 6 bases and J 8 bases; bases outside gene matches: 7. Germline lookup yields CDR1 MNHEY and CDR2 SVGAGI. The CDR3 region is CASSRGQGRGYTF. In DNA form, the CDR3 reads TGTGCCAGCAGCCGCGGACAGGGGCGCGGCTACACCTTC.

The CDR3 protein is CASSYRGLGTDTQYF. The CDR3 region has the DNA TGTGCCAGCAGCTACAGGGGACTGGGCACAGATACGCAGTATTTT. This chain uses TRBV13 with TRBJ2-3; TRBD1 might be the D (7 bases). Trimming stripped 4 bases from V and 1 base from J, with 12 bases between. Per the germline V gene, CDR1 is PRHDT and CDR2 is FYEKMQ (reference sequence). This CDR3 has 15 residues.

The chain is built from TRBV3-1 (or the pseudogene TRBV3-2) and TRBJ1-2, with unresolved D. The CDR3 is 13 amino acids. The V and J ends lost 4 bases and 2 bases respectively, with 8 bases between them. Germline V gene data show CDR1 as LGHDT and CDR2 as YNNKEL (reference sequence). CDR3 in DNA: TGTGCCAGCAGCCCCGACTTGAACTATGGCTACACCTTC. It translates to CASSPDLNYGYTF.

This chain joins TRBV6-5 and TRBJ1-2; D uncertain. The CDR3 covers 13 residues. Per germline, CDR1 MNHEY and CDR2 SVGAGI. The V and J ends lost 6 bases and 0 bases respectively, with 8 bases between them. CDR3 bases: TGTGCCAGCAGAGGGAACTCTAACTATGGCTACACCTTC. It codes for CASRGNSNYGYTF.

The chain joins TRBV11-2 to TRBJ1-5; D may be TRBD1 (5 bases). The germline V gene has CDR1 SGHAT and CDR2 FQNNGV. This CDR3 is built from 16 residues. Trimming left V 0 bases short and J 2 bases short, with 11 bases between. The DNA for the CDR3 is TGTGCCAGCAGCTTAGATTTGGGGGTTCGCAATCAGCCCCAGCATTTT. The encoded protein is CASSLDLGVRNQPQHF.

The genes are TRBV11-2 and TRBJ1-2; D gene unclear. CDR3 length equals 18 residues. The germline V gene encodes CDR1 SGHAT and CDR2 FQNNGV. The V end lost 4 bases, the J end lost 0 bases, and 21 bases lay between the germline ends. CDR3 protein: CASSSYDGLYQANYGYTF. The CDR3 nucleotides are TGTGCCAGCAGCTCTTATGACGGACTATACCAGGCTAACTATGGCTACACCTTC. The full variable domain, its missing parts supplied by reference TRBV11-2 and TRBJ1-2, is EAGVAQSPRYKIIEKRQSVAFWCNPISGHATLYWYQQILGQGPKLLIQFQNNGVVDDSQLPKDRFSAERLKGVDSTLKIQPAKLEDSAVYLCASSSYDGLYQANYGYTFGSGTRLTVV.

V and J are TRBV5-6 and TRBJ2-2, with D unresolved. V was pared by 0 bases and J by 1 base, with 4 bases between. CDR3 length: 14 residues. Per germline, CDR1 SGHDT and CDR2 YYEEEE. Written as DNA, the CDR3 is TGTGCCAGCAGCTTGGGACTGAACACCGGGGAGCTGTTTTTT. Its translation: CASSLGLNTGELFF. The full variable domain, rest sourced from reference TRBV5-6 and TRBJ2-2, is DAGVTQSPTHLIKTRGQQVTLRCSPKSGHDTVSWYQQALGQGPQFIFQYYEEEERQRGNFPDRFSGHQFPNYSSELNVNALLLGDSALYLCASSLGLNTGELFFGEGSRLTVL.

The V call is TRBV24-1, the J call TRBJ2-1; no definite D call. Germline values: CDR1 KGHDR, CDR2 SFDVKD. Trimming shortened V by 0 bases and J by 3 bases, and 11 bases separated the two germline ends. There are 16 residues in the CDR3. The CDR3 DNA reads TGTGCCACCAGTGATTTGATGGGCGCCAGCTACAATGAGCAGTTCTTC. Translation gives CATSDLMGASYNEQFF.

The gene calls are TRBV10-1 and TRBJ2-7; the D is unclear. Germline V gives CDR1 WNHNN, CDR2 SYGVQD (reference sequence). CDR3 size: 10 residues. The V end lost 10 bases, the J end lost 6 bases, and 10 bases lay between the germline ends. The CDR3 DNA follows: TGCGCCAATCACCGGGCCGAGCAGTACGTC. Its protein is CANHRAEQYV.

This chain uses TRBV12-3 or TRBV12-4 with TRBJ1-2; 8 positions match TRBD1. After removal of 4 bases from V and 8 bases from J, the junction contained 6 bases not matched to a gene. The CDR3 is made up of 13 amino acids. The CDR3 DNA is TGTGCCAGCAGTTCCTGGACAGGGAGCGGCTACACCTTC. This encodes CASSSWTGSGYTF.

Worth noting for this clone: Different DNA sequences within this sample yield the same CDR3. The genes are TRBV24-1 and TRBJ2-3; D unclear. The CDR3 is 13 amino acids. Trimming took 3 bases from V and 0 from J, leaving 3 bases between them. Germline CDR1 KGHDR, CDR2 SFDVKD. Here the CDR3 reads CATSDGSTDTQYF. CDR3 in DNA: TGTGCCACCAGTGATGGGAGCACAGATACGCAGTATTTT.

As DNA, the CDR3 is TGTGCCAGCAGCTTCAAAAGCGAATCTGGAAACACCATATATTTT. It translates to CASSFKSESGNTIYF. The chain has TRBV7-2 and TRBJ1-3; no clear D. The ends were cut back, 3 bases at V and 1 base at J, with 10 bases in the middle. The CDR3 loop spans 15 amino acids. From germline, CDR1 is SGHTA and CDR2 FQGNSA.

V and J are TRBV24-1 and TRBJ1-3, with D maybe TRBD1 (5 bases). CDR1 and CDR2 from the germline V gene are KGHDR and SFDVKD. The CDR3 sequence is 12 residues long. V was pared by 9 bases and J by 2 bases, with 7 bases between. The DNA for the CDR3 is TGTGCCACCCAGGGTACTGGAAACACCATATATTTT. Encoded protein: CATQGTGNTIYF.